What follows are 18 T cell receptor beta chains derived from one specimen sequenced in a study of cytomegalovirus exposure and HLA in healthy donors. The primer mix had 60 Vbeta and 13 Jbeta primers. The method was immunoSEQ multiplex PCR; TCRdb's version includes in-frame clones alone and lacks a portion of them. The sample contains about 150,000 clones, 60% to 85% of which appear only once. The sample was PBMCs. Receptors originate from a middle-aged man in good health and CMV-seropositive.

V gene TRBV5-1 combines with J gene TRBJ2-5; 12 bases line up with TRBD2. With 4 bases clipped from V and 4 bases from J, the junction kept 2 bases outside the gene matches. The CDR3 totals 14 residues. The germline V gene encodes CDR1 SGHRS and CDR2 YFSETQ. The CDR3 loop is CASSPGLAGETQYF. The DNA for the CDR3 is TGCGCCAGCAGCCCGGGACTAGCGGGAGAGACCCAGTACTTC.

The chain is built from TRBV6-5 and TRBJ2-5; TRBD1 might be the D (6 bases). The J call is uncertain, as TRBJ2-7 better fits the DNA end. CDR1 MNHEY and CDR2 SVGAGI come from the germline V gene. The CDR3 length is 14 residues. CDR3 nucleotides: TGTGCCAGCAGTTACTCGGGGGCGGAATTCGAGCAGTACTTC. It yields the protein CASSYSGAEFEQYF.

V is TRBV7-9 and J is TRBJ2-3; 9 nucleotides match TRBD2. CDR1 is SEHNR and CDR2 is FQNEAQ in the germline V gene (reference sequence). The CDR3 is made up of 15 amino acids. Germline trimming cut 5 bases from V and 4 bases from J; bases unmatched to any gene: 7. For the CDR3, the DNA is TGTGCCAGCAGCAAAGGGACTAGCACCCCAGATACGCAGTATTTT. Its translation is CASSKGTSTPDTQYF.

The chain uses TRBV7-9 and TRBJ2-5; D may be TRBD1 or TRBD2 (6 bases each). TRBJ2-7 matches the DNA end more closely, so the J call is doubtful. This CDR3 is 16 amino acids long. CDR1 and CDR2 (germline): SEHNR, FQNEAQ (reference sequence). This chain's CDR3 is CASSPVTPEGAYEQYF. CDR3 in DNA: TGTGCCAGCAGCCCTGTGACGCCGGAGGGGGCCTACGAGCAGTACTTC.

The CDR3 region has the DNA TGTGCCAGCAGTCCGGGGGGAAGTGGCACAGATACGCAGTATTTT. Its translation is CASSPGGSGTDTQYF. The chain carries TRBV28 and TRBJ2-3; 7 bases are a match to TRBD2. The ends lost 5 bases at V and 1 base at J; junction bases unmatched: 6. The V gene's germline CDR1 is MDHEN and CDR2 SYDVKM. The CDR3 has 15 amino acids.

This chain connects TRBV20-1 to TRBJ1-1; 9 positions match TRBD1. Germline V lookup: CDR1 DFQATT, CDR2 SNEGSKA (reference sequence). The CDR3 loop spans 11 amino acids. Trimming took 6 bases from V and 11 from J; bases not matched to a gene: 7. The CDR3 bases are TGCAGTGCACCGGACAGGGGTGGCGCTTTCTTT. Its translation: CSAPDRGGAFF.

The chain joins TRBV28 to TRBJ1-4; 7 positions match TRBD1. Trimming cost V 4 bases and J 7 bases; bases outside gene matches: 9. This CDR3 spans 15 amino acids. Germline assignment: CDR1 MDHEN and CDR2 SYDVKM. The CDR3 sequence: CASSSSTGTVEKLFF. CDR3 DNA sequence: TGTGCCAGCAGTTCTTCCACTGGGACAGTTGAAAAACTGTTTTTT.

V is TRBV10-2 and J is TRBJ2-2; no clear D. The V gene's germline CDR1 is WSHSY and CDR2 SAAADI. CDR3 length: 16 residues. The V and J ends lost 3 bases and 3 bases respectively, with 14 bases between them. The CDR3 region has the DNA TGCGCCAGCAGTGATTACGCGAGGTCGGACACCGGGGAGCTGTTTTTT. Translating it yields CASSDYARSDTGELFF.

The chain couples TRBV5-1 to TRBJ1-1; 9 nucleotides align to TRBD1. Germline V gene lookup returns CDR1 SGHRS and CDR2 YFSETQ. With V trimmed by 4 bases and J by 1 base, 17 bases remained unmatched. This CDR3 is 19 amino acids long. The CDR3 DNA reads TGCGCCAGCAGCCCCCCGCGGGACAGGGTCCGATTTACGAACACTGAAGCTTTCTTT. Translation gives CASSPPRDRVRFTNTEAFF.

This chain connects TRBV5-4 to TRBJ2-1; tentatively, D is TRBD2 (5 bases). The V gene's germline CDR1 is SGHNT and CDR2 YYREEE (reference sequence). V was pared by 1 base and J by 6 bases, with 14 bases between. This CDR3 spans 15 amino acids. The CDR3 sequence is CASSLSSSLTNEQFF. For the CDR3, the DNA is TGTGCCAGCAGCTTGTCTTCTAGCCTCACCAATGAGCAGTTCTTC.

The chain links TRBV28 to TRBJ1-1, with D hard to call. Germline-derived CDR1 and CDR2 are MDHEN and SYDVKM. The V end lost 6 bases, the J end lost 2 bases, and 13 bases lay between the germline ends. The CDR3 consists of 14 residues. In DNA form, the CDR3 reads TGTGCCAGCAGGGGGTTAGAGGGCAACACTGAAGCTTTCTTT. As protein: CASRGLEGNTEAFF.

V and J are TRBV19 and TRBJ2-5, with D uncertain. The CDR3 runs 14 residues. The germline V and J ends were trimmed by 6 bases and 1 base, with 12 bases remaining between them. Germline loops: CDR1 LNHDA, CDR2 SQIVND (reference sequence). The CDR3 DNA sequence: TGTGCCAGTAGCTCGCAGGCGAGCCAAGAGACCCAGTACTTC. It translates to CASSSQASQETQYF.

CDR3 DNA sequence: TGTGCCAGCCGATCCGACTTAAAGGACAACTCGCAGCCCCAGCATTTT. Amino acid sequence: CASRSDLKDNSQPQHF. V is TRBV6-6 and J is TRBJ1-5; D might be TRBD1 (5 bases). Per the germline V gene, CDR1 is MNHNY and CDR2 is SVGAGI (reference sequence). V was pared by 8 bases and J by 7 bases, with 24 bases between. The CDR3 covers 16 residues.

This clone was detected only once. V and J are TRBV2 and TRBJ2-3; 13 bases agree with TRBD2. The CDR3 is made up of 14 amino acids. Germline V gene sequence: CDR1 SNHLY, CDR2 FYNNEI. Trimming took 6 bases from V and 4 from J; bases not matched to a gene: 1. The CDR3 protein is CASRLAGGSDTQYF. In DNA, the CDR3 is TGTGCCAGCAGACTAGCGGGAGGGTCAGATACGCAGTATTTT.

V gene TRBV4-1 combines with J gene TRBJ2-7; TRBD2 matches 7 bases. The V and J ends lost 0 bases and 0 bases, in that order; junction bases with no gene match: 11. The CDR3 is made up of 18 amino acids. Per the germline V gene, CDR1 is MGHRA and CDR2 is YSYEKL. The chain's CDR3 is CASSQDPAGTVTSYEQYF. The CDR3 DNA reads TGCGCCAGCAGCCAAGATCCAGCGGGGACTGTAACCTCCTACGAGCAGTACTTC.

The chain employs TRBV5-4 and TRBJ2-7, with no clear D. Trimming removed 0 bases at V and 1 base at J, with 5 bases between. Germline lookup yields CDR1 SGHNT and CDR2 YYREEE (reference sequence). The CDR3 runs 13 residues. CDR3 DNA: TGTGCCAGCAGCTTGGGACAATCCTACGAGCAGTACTTC. Protein: CASSLGQSYEQYF.

CDR3 amino acids: CASSPSGQNTGELFF. The CDR3 DNA reads TGTGCCAGCAGCCCCTCGGGACAAAACACCGGGGAGCTGTTTTTT. The chain couples TRBV11-3 to TRBJ2-2, with a weak D call TRBD1 (6 bases). V lost 5 bases to trimming and J lost 2 bases, with 12 bases between them. Germline CDR1 reads SGHNT; CDR2 reads YENEEA. The CDR3 covers 15 residues. The variable domain in full, with the rest retrieved from reference TRBV11-3 and TRBJ2-2, is EAGVVQSPRYKIIEKKQPVAFWCNPISGHNTLYWYLQNLGQGPELLIRYENEEAVDDSQLPKDRFSAERLKGVDSTLKIQPAELGDSAVYLCASSPSGQNTGELFFGEGSRLTVL.

The CDR3 DNA reads as TGCGCCAGCTCAATTGGGGGGGGATACGAGCAGTACTTC. Translated, it gives CASSIGGGYEQYF. The chain is built from TRBV5-1 and TRBJ2-7; 7 nucleotides line up with TRBD2. V lost 7 bases and J lost 4; bases outside the gene matches: 8. Germline-derived CDR1 and CDR2 are SGHRS and YFSETQ. The CDR3 consists of 13 residues.